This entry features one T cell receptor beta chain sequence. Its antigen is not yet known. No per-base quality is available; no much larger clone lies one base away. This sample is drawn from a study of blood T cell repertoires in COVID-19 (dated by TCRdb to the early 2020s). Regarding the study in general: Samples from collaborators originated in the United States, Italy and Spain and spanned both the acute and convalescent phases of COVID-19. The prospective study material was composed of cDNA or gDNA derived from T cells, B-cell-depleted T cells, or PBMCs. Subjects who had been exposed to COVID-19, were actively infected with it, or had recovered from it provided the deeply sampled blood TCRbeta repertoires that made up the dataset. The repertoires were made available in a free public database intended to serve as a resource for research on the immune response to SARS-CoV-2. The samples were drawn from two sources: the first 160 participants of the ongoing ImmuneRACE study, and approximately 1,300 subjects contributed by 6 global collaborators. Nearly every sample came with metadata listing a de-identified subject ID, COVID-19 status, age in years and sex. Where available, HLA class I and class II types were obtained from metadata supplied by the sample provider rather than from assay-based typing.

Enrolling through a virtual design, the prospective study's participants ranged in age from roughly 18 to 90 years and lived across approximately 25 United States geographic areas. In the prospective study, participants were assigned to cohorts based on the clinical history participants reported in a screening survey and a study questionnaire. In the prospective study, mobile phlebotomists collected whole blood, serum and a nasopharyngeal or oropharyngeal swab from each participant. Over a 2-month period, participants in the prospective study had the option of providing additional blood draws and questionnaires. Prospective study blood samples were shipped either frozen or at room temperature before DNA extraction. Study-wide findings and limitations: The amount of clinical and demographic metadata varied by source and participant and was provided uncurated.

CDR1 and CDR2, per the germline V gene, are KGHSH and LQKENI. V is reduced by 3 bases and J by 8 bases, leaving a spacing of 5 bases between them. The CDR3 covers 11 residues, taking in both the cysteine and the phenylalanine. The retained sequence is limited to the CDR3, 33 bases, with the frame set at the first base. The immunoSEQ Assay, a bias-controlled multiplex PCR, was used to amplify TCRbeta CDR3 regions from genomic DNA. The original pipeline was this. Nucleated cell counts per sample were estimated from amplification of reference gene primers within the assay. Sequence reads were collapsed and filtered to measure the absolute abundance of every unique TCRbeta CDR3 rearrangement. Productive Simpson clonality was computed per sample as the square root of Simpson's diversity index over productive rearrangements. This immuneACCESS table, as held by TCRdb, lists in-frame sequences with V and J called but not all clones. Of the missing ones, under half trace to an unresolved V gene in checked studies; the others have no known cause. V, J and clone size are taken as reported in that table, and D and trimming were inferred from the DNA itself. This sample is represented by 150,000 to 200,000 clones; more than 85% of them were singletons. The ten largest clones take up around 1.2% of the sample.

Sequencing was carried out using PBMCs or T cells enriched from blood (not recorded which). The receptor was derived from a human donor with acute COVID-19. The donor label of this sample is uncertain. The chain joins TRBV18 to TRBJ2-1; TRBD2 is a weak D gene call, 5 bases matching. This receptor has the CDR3 CASSPRDEQFF. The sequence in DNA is TGTGCCAGCTCACCGAGGGATGAGCAGTTCTTC.